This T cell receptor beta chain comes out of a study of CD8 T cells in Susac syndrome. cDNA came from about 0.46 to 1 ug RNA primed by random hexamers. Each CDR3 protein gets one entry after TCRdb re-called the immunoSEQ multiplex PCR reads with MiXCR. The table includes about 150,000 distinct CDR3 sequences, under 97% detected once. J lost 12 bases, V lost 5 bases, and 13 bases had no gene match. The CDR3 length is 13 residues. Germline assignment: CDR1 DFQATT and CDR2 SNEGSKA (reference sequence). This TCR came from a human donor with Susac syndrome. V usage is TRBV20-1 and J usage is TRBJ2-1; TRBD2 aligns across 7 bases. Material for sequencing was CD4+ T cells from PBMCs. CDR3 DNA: TGCAGTGCTGGGAGGGACTCCCGGGCATCGCAGTTCTTC. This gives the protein CSAGRDSRASQFF.